This is a list of T cell receptor beta chains from one sample in a study of cytomegalovirus exposure and HLA in healthy donors. TCRdb's copy holds only in-frame clones and misses some; the assay was immunoSEQ multiplex PCR. The sample contains 90,000 to 100,000 clones, roughly 80% of which appear only once. The sample taken for sequencing was PBMCs. Source of these receptors: a man aged 40-50 years in good health and CMV-seronegative. The CDR3 runs from the conserved cysteine through the conserved F or W. A D gene is named only where the DNA matches it firmly. Not every row has a clone size; where given, it reads once, few, many or a size class.

D	J	V	size	DNA	CDR3
NA	TRBJ1-5	TRBV7-2	NA	TGTGCCAGCAGCTGGGACTTCCTGCGCGGGGGCAATCAGCCCCAGCATTTT	CASSWDFLRGGNQPQHF
NA	TRBJ1-1	TRBV9	NA	TGTGCCAGCAGCGCGGGTGTGGGCACTGAAGCTTTCTTT	CASSAGVGTEAFF
NA	TRBJ1-2	TRBV2	few	TGTGCCAGCAGTGAAGCGCTAAAGTATCTAGGCTATGGCTACACCTTC	CASSEALKYLGYGYTF
NA	TRBJ1-2	TRBV7-2	NA	TGTGCCAGCAGCTTAGACGGTAGGACAGCCCACTATGGCTACACCTTC	CASSLDGRTAHYGYTF
TRBD2	TRBJ2-2	TRBV25-1	NA	TGTGCCAGCGGGGGACTAGCGGGAGGTGGTACCGGGGAGCTGTTTTTT	CASGGLAGGGTGELFF
TRBD1	TRBJ1-5	TRBV30	NA	TGTGCCTGGAGTCTGAGAGGGGGCTTCCAGCCCCAGCATTTT	CAWSLRGGFQPQHF
TRBD2	TRBJ2-3	TRBV28	few	TGTGCCGCAGTGAAGAGGGGTAGCGGGAGTGGAGATACGCAGTATTTT	CAAVKRGSGSGDTQYF
NA	TRBJ1-5	TRBV27	few	TGTGCCAGCAGTGAGGGGACTGTCAATCAGCCCCAGCATTTT	CASSEGTVNQPQHF
NA	TRBJ2-7	TRBV19	NA	TGTGCCAGTAGTATAGCCCAGGGGAGCGACGAGCAGTACTTC	CASSIAQGSDEQYF
NA	TRBJ1-1	TRBV14	NA	TGTGCCAGCAGCCAGATGGGAAACAGGGCTAGAGCTGAAGCTTTCTTT	CASSQMGNRARAEAFF
TRBD1	TRBJ2-4	TRBV7-2	NA	TGTGCCAGCATAGGACAGGGGAGGACCATTCAGTACTTC	CASIGQGRTIQYF
TRBD2	TRBJ2-1	TRBV6-6	NA	TGTGCCAGCAGCCGCGGGGGGGCGGGGGAGAACGGTGAGCAGTTCTTC	CASSRGGAGENGEQFF
NA	TRBJ2-5	TRBV7-8	NA	TGTGCCAGCAGCTTAAATTTTGGCGGAGGGGGAGGGCAAGAGACCCAGTACTTC	CASSLNFGGGGGQETQYF
NA	TRBJ2-6	TRBV4-3	NA	TGCGCCAGCAGCCAAGCCCCGGGAGACGGGGCCAACGTCCTGACTTTC	CASSQAPGDGANVLTF
NA	TRBJ1-4	TRBV5-1	NA	TGCGCCAGCAGCTTGGAGGCAGGGGTAGTTGAAAAACTGTTTTTT	CASSLEAGVVEKLFF
TRBD2	TRBJ2-3	TRBV5-1	NA	TGCGCCAGCAGCCCCGCCCTAGCGGGCACAGATACGCAGTATTTT	CASSPALAGTDTQYF
NA	TRBJ1-2	TRBV7-2	once	TGTGCCAGCAGCCAGGGTCGGTATGGCTACACCTTC	CASSQGRYGYTF
TRBD1	TRBJ2-4	TRBV28	NA	TGTGCCAGCAGTTTATCTGGGACAGGGGGCCGCATTCAGTACTTC	CASSLSGTGGRIQYF
NA	TRBJ2-3	TRBV11-2	few	TGTGCCAGCAGAGCGGTCAGGGGTGGCACAGATACGCAGTATTTT	CASRAVRGGTDTQYF
TRBD1	TRBJ1-2	TRBV6-1	NA	TGTGCCAGCAGTGCCGAGACAGGGGGTACTGGCTACACCTTC	CASSAETGGTGYTF
TRBD1	TRBJ2-1	TRBV15	once	TGTGCCACCAGCAGGGGCGGGACAGGGTACAATGAGCAGTTCTTC	CATSRGGTGYNEQFF
TRBD2	TRBJ2-5	TRBV7-3	NA	TGTGCCAGCAGCTCACTAGCGGGGGGGCCTGAGACCCAGTACTTC	CASSSLAGGPETQYF
NA	TRBJ2-4	TRBV7-9	NA	TGTGCCAGCAGCTTATCGGCAGCGAACGGGGACATTCAGTACTTC	CASSLSAANGDIQYF
NA	TRBJ2-2	TRBV6-5	NA	TGTGCCAGCAGAACTGACTCCCTGGGCGGGGAGCTGTTTTTT	CASRTDSLGGELFF
TRBD2	TRBJ2-7	TRBV13	NA	TGTGCCAGCAGCAAGCGGGGGAACTACGAGCAGTACTTC	CASSKRGNYEQYF
TRBD1	TRBJ1-1	TRBV27	NA	TGTGCCAGCGTTAACAGGGGGTCCACTGAAGCTTTCTTT	CASVNRGSTEAFF
NA	TRBJ2-2	TRBV4-3	NA	TGCGCCAGCAGCCAAGATTTTGGCAGGGGCCGGGAGCTGTTTTTT	CASSQDFGRGRELFF
NA	TRBJ2-5	TRBV15	NA	TGTGCCACCAGCAGATCCCCCGGTTTGGAGACCCAGTACTTC	CATSRSPGLETQYF
TRBD1	TRBJ1-3	TRBV7-2	NA	TGTGCCAGCAGCTTAGTGACAGGGGGGATGGACACCATATATTTT	CASSLVTGGMDTIYF
NA	TRBJ2-5	TRBV15	few	TGTGCCACCAGCAGAGGTGGTCCAGTGACCCAGTACTTC	CATSRGGPVTQYF
NA	TRBJ1-1	TRBV19	few	TGTGCCAGTAGTATAGTCCCCAACAGGACCTTGAACACTGAAGCTTTCTTT	CASSIVPNRTLNTEAFF
NA	TRBJ1-6	TRBV2	NA	TGTGCCAGCAGCAAAACCCGGGACTTTAATTCACCCCTCCACTTT	CASSKTRDFNSPLHF